This TCR beta chain appears in the sequencing data of a study of T-cell memory formation after mild COVID-19. 5'RACE primed at constant segments yielded TCR alpha and TCR beta cDNA libraries bearing sample barcodes and UMIs. TCRdb re-called the 5' RACE reads with MiXCR, one entry per CDR3 protein. The sample carries around 420,000 distinct CDR3 sequences, 20% to 25% recorded once. Remarks on this clonotype: What it recognizes is unknown.

Study-level findings and limits: Clones that got smaller from day 15 to 85 had even CD4/CD8, while clones growing later tipped toward CD4+. Contracting CD8+ clones were enriched in EMRA, CD4+ mainly in CM and EM. The SARS-CoV-2 specificity of second-wave clones reaching peak at day 37 remained unverified.

The CDR3 covers 15 residues. V gave up 5 bases and J gave up 3 bases; unmatched junction bases: 7. Germline CDR1 and CDR2: LNHDA and SQIVND (reference sequence). The TCR sequence derives from an adult woman who had mild COVID-19 (a few samples of this study predate the infection). Cell type and time point are not known. This chain uses TRBV19 with TRBJ2-1, with TRBD1 identical over 7 bases. Sequencing was done on a sample of PBMCs or a T cell subset sorted from them (not recorded which). The CDR3 sequence is CASSLTGSVYNEQFF. As DNA, the CDR3 is TGTGCCAGTAGTCTGACAGGGTCTGTCTACAATGAGCAGTTCTTC.